This T cell receptor (beta chain) was captured by sequencing in a study of blood T cell repertoires in COVID-19. This clone was detected only a few times. Profiled with immunoSEQ multiplex PCR; TCRdb holds only in-frame clones, not every one. The data show 300,000 to 450,000 clones, roughly 80% seen once. V lost 0 bases to trimming and J lost 3 bases; unmatched junction nucleotides: 8. The germline V gene has CDR1 MGHRA and CDR2 YSYEKL. This CDR3 spans 19 amino acids. The specimen sequenced was peripheral blood. The chain links TRBV4-1 to TRBJ2-2; 12 positions agree with TRBD2. This clonotype originated in a human donor with acute or convalescent COVID-19. The donor label of this sample is uncertain. CDR3 DNA: TGCGCCAGCAGCCAAGATGGACTAGCGGGGCGACTCCACACCGGGGAGCTGTTTTTT. Amino acid sequence: CASSQDGLAGRLHTGELFF.